The clone carrying this T cell receptor beta chain was counted between two and nine times. Antigen unknown. This entry is derived from a study of T-cell reconstitution after alpha-beta-depleted transplantation in children. Study-level results: TCRbeta diversity was high at day 60 in some patients (a result of surviving recipient T cells and thymic progenitors). About two months after transplant, alpha-beta T cells reportedly came from several hundred expanded graft clones. At the one-year point after transplant, T-cell counts and TCRbeta diversity were found to come mostly from T cells that had been newly produced.

V was cut by 4 bases and J by 1 base, with 12 bases left in between. The CDR3 runs 15 residues. CDR1 is KGHDR and CDR2 is SFDVKD in the germline V gene. Construction of the TCRbeta library involved unique molecular identifiers. MiXCR was run by TCRdb on the PCR reads, yielding one entry per CDR3 protein. The data show around 450,000 distinct CDR3 sequences, 16% seen once. The starting material was PBMCs, mostly from graft donor cells, obtained 360 days after TCRalphabeta/CD19-depleted stem cell transplant. V usage is TRBV24-1 and J usage is TRBJ2-5; D not resolved. This clonotype was obtained from a boy under three years old who had a stem cell transplant for Wiskott-Aldrich syndrome, so the T cells may come from the graft donor. CDR3 sequence (DNA): TGTGCCACCAGTGAGGCCTCCCTCTTCCAAGAGACCCAGTACTTC. Its protein product is CATSEASLFQETQYF.